The 10 T cell receptor beta chains given below trace back to one sample, sequenced in a study of CD8 T cells in ankylosing spondylitis. TCRdb passed the 5' RACE reads through MiXCR, listing each CDR3 protein once. The data show over 150,000 distinct CDR3 sequences, about 20% seen once. Sequenced material: blood, either unsorted or a sorted T cell fraction (not recorded which). These receptors originate from a male donor aged 5 to 30 with ankylosing spondylitis or in good health (not recorded which).

This clonotype was observed many times. The rearrangement links TRBV29-1 to TRBJ2-5; possible D gene TRBD2, 7 bases. Per germline, CDR1 SQVTM and CDR2 ANQGSEA. The V and J ends lost 7 bases and 4 bases respectively, with 16 bases between them. The CDR3 has 13 residues. CDR3 DNA: TGCAGCGCGCTGAGGGGGGGGGGAGAGACCCAGTACTTC. Translation: CSALRGGGETQYF.

This clonotype has at least ten counts. CDR3 in amino acids: CAITGKRANGETQYF. CDR3 bases: TGTGCCATTACAGGGAAGCGGGCCAATGGAGAGACCCAGTACTTC. V gene TRBV7-2 combines with J gene TRBJ2-5; D possibly matches TRBD1 or TRBD2 (6 bases each). Germline-derived CDR1 and CDR2 are SGHTA and FQGNSA. Trimming cost V 10 bases and J 4 bases, with 22 bases left between them. The CDR3 totals 15 residues.

This clonotype was picked up many times. The rearrangement links TRBV6-5 to TRBJ2-1; 16 bases are shared with TRBD2. Germline CDR1 reads MNHEY; CDR2 reads SVGAGI. This CDR3 is built from 18 residues. V shed 2 bases, J shed 9 bases, and the junction held 10 bases outside the gene matches. The CDR3 nucleotides read TGTGCCAGCAGTTACCCGGGACTAGCGGGAGGGCTTAAGGCTGAGCAGTTCTTC. Its translation: CASSYPGLAGGLKAEQFF.

This clonotype appeared many times. This chain uses TRBV19 with TRBJ1-1, with 8 bases matching TRBD1. Germline values: CDR1 LNHDA, CDR2 SQIVND (reference sequence). The CDR3 length is 11 residues. DNA of the CDR3: TGTGCGCAGACAGGGGTGGCTGAAGCTTTCTTT. Amino acids: CAQTGVAEAFF.

This clonotype was counted a single time. The V gene is TRBV7-2, the J gene TRBJ2-7; D may be TRBD2 (6 bases). The CDR3 covers 13 residues. Deletions cut 5 bases from V and 3 bases from J, with 11 bases between. CDR1 is SGHTA, CDR2 FQGNSA, per germline. CDR3 loop: CASSPPRGYEQYF. The DNA for the CDR3 is TGTGCCAGCAGCCCCCCGCGGGGCTACGAGCAGTACTTC. The variable domain in full, with the rest retrieved from reference TRBV7-2 and TRBJ2-7, is GAGVSQSPSNKVTEKGKDVELRCDPISGHTALYWYRQSLGQGLEFLIYFQGNSAPDKSGLPSDRFSAERTGGSVSTLTIQRTQQEDSAVYLCASSPPRGYEQYFGPGTRLTVT.

This clonotype was detected many times. The chain has TRBV14 and TRBJ1-2; D gene uncertain. The CDR3 totals 16 residues. Germline values: CDR1 SGHDN, CDR2 FVKESK. V was trimmed by 0 bases and J by 4 bases, leaving 15 bases between them. The CDR3 DNA is TGTGCCAGCAGCCAAGATCGAATCGGTCGGAGCTATGGCTACACCTTC. Residues: CASSQDRIGRSYGYTF.

This clonotype was counted at least ten times. The chain has TRBV29-1 and TRBJ1-5; D ambiguous. Trimming stripped 4 bases from V and 5 bases from J, with 9 bases between. This CDR3 has 12 amino acids. Germline lookup yields CDR1 SQVTM and CDR2 ANQGSEA. The CDR3 loop reads CSVVSADQPQHF. The CDR3 bases are TGCAGCGTTGTCTCGGCCGATCAGCCCCAGCATTTT.

This clonotype was recorded many times. The V gene is TRBV29-1, the J gene TRBJ1-3; the match to TRBD1 covers 7 bases. The CDR3 totals 16 residues. The germline CDR1 and CDR2 sequences are SQVTM and ANQGSEA. Trimming at V came to 6 bases and at J to 6 bases, leaving 17 bases not matched to a gene. CDR3 sequence reads: CSVQRDPTGNENTIYF. For the CDR3, the DNA is TGCAGCGTCCAAAGGGATCCGACAGGGAACGAAAACACCATATATTTT.

This clonotype was seen at least ten times. V gene TRBV6-2 or TRBV6-3 combines with J gene TRBJ2-7; 8 bases align to TRBD2. Germline CDR1 MNHEY, CDR2 SVGEGT. The junction had 14 bases not matched to a gene; V was cut back by 4 bases and J by 6 bases. This CDR3 is built from 16 residues. The CDR3 loop is CASSSDGRADPPEQYF. Written as DNA, the CDR3 is TGTGCCAGCAGTTCCGACGGGAGGGCCGACCCGCCCGAGCAGTACTTC.

This clonotype was recorded many times. The J gene is TRBJ2-5, the V gene TRBV25-1, with a weak D call TRBD1 (6 bases). CDR1 and CDR2 from the germline V gene are MGHDK and SYGVNS. CDR3 length: 16 residues. The V end was cut by 8 bases, the J end by 3 bases, with 22 bases between. The CDR3 is CASSGIETGYEETQYF. As DNA, the CDR3 is TGTGCCAGCTCCGGGATAGAAACAGGGTACGAAGAGACCCAGTACTTC.